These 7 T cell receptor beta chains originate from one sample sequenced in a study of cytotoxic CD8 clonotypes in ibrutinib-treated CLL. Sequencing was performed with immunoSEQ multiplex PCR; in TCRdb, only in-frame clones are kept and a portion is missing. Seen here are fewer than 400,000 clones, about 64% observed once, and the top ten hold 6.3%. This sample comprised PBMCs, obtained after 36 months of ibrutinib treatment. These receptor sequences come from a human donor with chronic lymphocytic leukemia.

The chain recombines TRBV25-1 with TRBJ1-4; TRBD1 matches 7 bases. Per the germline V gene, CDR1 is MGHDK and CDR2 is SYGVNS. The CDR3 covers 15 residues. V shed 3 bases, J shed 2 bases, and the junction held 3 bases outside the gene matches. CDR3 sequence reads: CASSDSGGTNEKLFF. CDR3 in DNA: TGTGCCAGCAGTGACTCAGGGGGTACTAATGAAAAACTGTTTTTT.

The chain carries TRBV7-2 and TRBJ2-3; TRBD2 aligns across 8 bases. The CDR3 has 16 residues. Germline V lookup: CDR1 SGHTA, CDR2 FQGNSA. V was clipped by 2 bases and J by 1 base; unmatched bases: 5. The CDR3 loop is CASSLTLAGGTDTQYF. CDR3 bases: TGTGCCAGCAGCTTAACGCTAGCGGGCGGCACAGATACGCAGTATTTT.

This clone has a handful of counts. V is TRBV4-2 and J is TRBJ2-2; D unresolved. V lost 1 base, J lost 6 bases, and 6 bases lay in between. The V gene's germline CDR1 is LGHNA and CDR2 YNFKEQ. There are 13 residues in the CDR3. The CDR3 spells CASSQGVAGELFF. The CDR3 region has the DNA TGTGCCAGCAGCCAAGGGGTCGCCGGGGAGCTGTTTTTT.

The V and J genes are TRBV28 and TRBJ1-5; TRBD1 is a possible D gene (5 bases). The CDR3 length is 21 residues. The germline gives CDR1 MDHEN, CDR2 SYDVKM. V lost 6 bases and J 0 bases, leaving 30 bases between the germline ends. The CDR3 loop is CASSHPRRQPLIPYSNQPQHF. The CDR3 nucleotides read TGTGCCAGCAGCCACCCTCGTCGACAGCCATTGATTCCATATAGCAATCAGCCCCAGCATTTT.

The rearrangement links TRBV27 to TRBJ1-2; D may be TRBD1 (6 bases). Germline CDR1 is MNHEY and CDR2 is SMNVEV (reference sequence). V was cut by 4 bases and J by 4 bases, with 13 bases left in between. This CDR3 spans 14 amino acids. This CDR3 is CASSSAGTPYGYTF. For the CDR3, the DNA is TGTGCCAGCAGTTCCGCCGGGACACCCTATGGCTACACCTTC.

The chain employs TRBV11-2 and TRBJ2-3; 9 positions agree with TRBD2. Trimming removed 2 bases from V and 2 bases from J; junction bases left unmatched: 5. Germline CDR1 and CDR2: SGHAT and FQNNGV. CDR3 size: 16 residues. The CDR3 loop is CASSLRGRVATDTQYF. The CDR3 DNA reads TGTGCCAGCAGCTTACGCGGGAGGGTAGCCACAGATACGCAGTATTTT. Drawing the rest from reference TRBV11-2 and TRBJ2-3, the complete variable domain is EAGVAQSPRYKIIEKRQSVAFWCNPISGHATLYWYQQILGQGPKLLIQFQNNGVVDDSQLPKDRFSAERLKGVDSTLKIQPAKLEDSAVYLCASSLRGRVATDTQYFGPGTRLTVL.

CDR3 residues: CSVEEEGTGQPQHF. Written as DNA, the CDR3 is TGCAGCGTTGAAGAGGAGGGGACCGGCCAGCCCCAGCATTTT. The genes are TRBV29-1 and TRBJ1-5, with D tentatively TRBD1 (5 bases). Trimming cost V 0 bases and J 7 bases, with 13 bases left between them. Germline lookup yields CDR1 SQVTM and CDR2 ANQGSEA. The CDR3 loop spans 14 amino acids.